This T cell receptor beta chain was sequenced for a study of identical twins. Points from the study as a whole: Excess sharing between twins was weaker in beta out-of-frame sequences. Models predicted less out-of-frame TCR alpha sharing in monozygotic twins than was found. In cord blood, abundant beta clonotypes had fewer insertions; memory showed no trend.

Each CDR3 protein is one row after TCRdb ran MiXCR on the 5' RACE reads. The sample lists 700,000 or so distinct CDR3 sequences; 8.6% were seen once. Losses at the gene ends were 5 bases for V and 4 bases for J; bases not matched to a gene: 4. There are 12 residues in the CDR3. Germline values: CDR1 DFQATT, CDR2 SNEGSKA (reference sequence). This clonotype was detected only a few times. Its target is unknown. These data were also reused for a study on yellow fever vaccine responses in identical twins.

This clonotype originated in a young woman in good health. V is TRBV20-1 and J is TRBJ2-5, with 7 bases lining up with TRBD1. Sequencing was carried out using PBMCs. The CDR3 nucleotides read TGCAGTGCTCGAGGGGGCTCAGAGACCCAGTACTTC. Amino acids: CSARGGSETQYF.